This record concerns one T cell receptor beta chain sequence. These data originate in a study of identical twins. Germline CDR1 reads ENHRY; CDR2 reads SYGVKD. Germline trimming cut 10 bases from V and 8 bases from J; bases unmatched to any gene: 10. The CDR3 consists of 13 residues. In TCRdb, the 5' RACE reads were re-called with MiXCR into one record per CDR3 protein. The sample comprises approximately 890,000 distinct CDR3 sequences, 10% to 15% of which are singletons, and about 1.6% rests with the top ten. These data were likewise used in another study, on yellow fever vaccine responses in identical twins.

This sequence joins TRBV10-3 and TRBJ1-4; 7 bases line up with TRBD1. The sample consisted of PBMCs. The clonotype comes from a woman aged 18-35 years in good health. CDR3 protein: CATEDREREKLFF. The DNA of the CDR3 is TGTGCCACCGAAGACAGGGAGAGAGAAAAACTGTTTTTT.